This TCR beta chain was sequenced for a study of shared clonotypes between healthy human individuals. Germline V gene sequence: CDR1 SNHLY, CDR2 FYNNEI. The CDR3 totals 17 residues. Trimming removed 2 bases from V and 1 base from J; junction bases left unmatched: 5. Of note for this clone: Its antigen is unidentified.

Profiling relied on immunoSEQ multiplex PCR, and the TCRdb table lists in-frame clones only, not all of them. The data contain around 2.5 million clones, 80% to 95% of them seen just once; the ten biggest clones take up 0.36%. The study's findings and limits: Genetic and exposure-history diversity was limited by the small donor number.

This receptor was taken from a man between 18 and 29 years old in good health. Some clones in this sample may be carry-over from other donors' samples. The chain carries TRBV2 and TRBJ2-6, with TRBD1 matching over 7 bases. Sequencing was done on a sample of naive CD4+ T cells from PBMCs. Subset specified: CD45RA+ positively selected. As DNA, the CDR3 is TGTGCCAGCAGTGAAAGAGACAGGGAGTCTGGGGCCAACGTCCTGACTTTC. Translating it yields CASSERDRESGANVLTF.